This TCR beta chain was documented in a study of radiation and T cells in renal cell carcinoma. Study outcomes and limitations: Top tumor clonotypes rose in blood 2 weeks post-radiation, then contracted.

Assay used: immunoSEQ multiplex PCR; TCRdb lists only in-frame clones, some missing. Of roughly 58,000 clones listed, approximately 80% are singletons. Time point denoted: blood 4 weeks post-SBRT, at nephrectomy. Regarding treatment: 15 Gy SBRT to primary tumor, nephrectomy 4 weeks later. Nephrectomy followed 15 Gy stereotactic body radiation by 4 weeks. After SBRT, blood was collected at 2 and 4 weeks, plus baseline. Per germline, CDR1 KGHSH and CDR2 LQKENI. The CDR3 loop spans 14 amino acids. Trimming left V 3 bases short and J 3 bases short, with 12 bases between. About this clone itself: Its target is unknown.

This chain joins TRBV18 and TRBJ2-7; tentatively, D is TRBD1 (5 bases). The clonotype comes from a man between 60 and 75 years old with renal cell carcinoma. Sequenced here: blood, sampled from a patient whose treatment included radiotherapy and nephrectomy. The CDR3 loop is CASSPIDRNYEQYF. The CDR3 DNA follows: TGTGCCAGCTCACCGATTGACAGAAACTACGAGCAGTACTTC.